This record concerns one T cell receptor (beta chain) sequence. The antigen is undetermined. CDR3 length: 11 amino acids. Germline V gene sequence: CDR1 MNHEY, CDR2 SMNVEV (reference sequence). V was trimmed by 8 bases and J by 4 bases, leaving 6 bases between them. Primed by a sample-barcoded 5' primer and a J-beta primer mix, a second PCR proceeded for 7 to 11 cycles. Each of the cDNA molecules was tagged by a template-switch adaptor with 12 random nucleotides. TCRdb redid the calling of the 5' RACE reads with MiXCR, one entry per CDR3 protein. The table includes 1.5 million to 2 million distinct CDR3 sequences, about 50% detected once. The source of the sample is a study of blood T cells in healthy people across ages. Notes on the study in general: Per million T cells, TCR beta diversity dropped roughly linearly as age increased.

Every donor gave ten milliliters of peripheral blood. This sequence was found in a woman aged 40 to 50 in good health. Sequencing input: blood. The chain employs TRBV27 and TRBJ2-1, with D unresolved. CDR3 residues: CASHRYNEQFF. For the CDR3, the DNA is TGTGCCAGCCATAGATACAATGAGCAGTTCTTC.